This is a list of T cell receptor beta chains from one sample in a study of regulatory T cells in long-lasting Graves disease. Using its own MiXCR run on the multiplex PCR reads, TCRdb lists one record per CDR3 protein. The profile shows 300,000 to 400,000 distinct CDR3 sequences, approximately 16% of them singletons. These data are also associated with another study on T cells in Graves' hyperthyroidism and ophthalmopathy.

This specimen was peripheral blood mononuclear cells (PBMCs), taken at new diagnosis, from a patient treated with antithyroid drugs. The receptors derive from a man aged 40-50 years with Graves disease. CDR3s leave out the opening cysteine and the closing phenylalanine or tryptophan.

J gene: TRBJ2-7
V gene: TRBV12-3/TRBV12-4
CDR3 length: 10
CDR3 protein: ASTKGTTEQY

J gene: TRBJ1-2
V gene: TRBV28
CDR3 length: 12
CDR3 protein: ASSLEGEPRSYT

J gene: TRBJ1-1
V gene: TRBV4-1
CDR3 length: 16
CDR3 protein: ASSLARGRLRRGTEAF

J gene: TRBJ2-7
V gene: TRBV5-1
CDR3 length: 14
CDR3 protein: ASSLAEQVLSYEQY

J gene: TRBJ1-6
V gene: TRBV28
CDR3 length: 13
CDR3 protein: ASSSVTLGNSPLH

J gene: TRBJ2-7
V gene: TRBV2
CDR3 length: 11
CDR3 protein: ATSGQGPGEQY

J gene: TRBJ2-5
V gene: TRBV28
CDR3 length: 11
CDR3 protein: ASSQGREETQY

J gene: TRBJ1-1
V gene: TRBV10-3
CDR3 length: 13
CDR3 protein: AITRGGGLNTEAF

J gene: TRBJ2-7
V gene: TRBV2
CDR3 length: 10
CDR3 protein: ASTRSGYEQY

J gene: TRBJ1-1
V gene: TRBV2
CDR3 length: 13
CDR3 protein: ASIFGQGRGTEAF

J gene: TRBJ2-7
V gene: TRBV5-1
CDR3 length: 13
CDR3 protein: ASSLGGLFLGEQY

J gene: TRBJ1-6
V gene: TRBV6-1
CDR3 length: 14
CDR3 protein: ASRMIRDRDNSPLH

J gene: TRBJ1-4
V gene: TRBV20-1
CDR3 length: 14
CDR3 protein: SARDLWGPANEKLF

J gene: TRBJ2-1
V gene: TRBV28
CDR3 length: 14
CDR3 protein: ASSFLGALLYNEQF

J gene: TRBJ1-4
V gene: TRBV12-3/TRBV12-4
CDR3 length: 12
CDR3 protein: ASTKDRGRQKLF

J gene: TRBJ2-3
V gene: TRBV28
CDR3 length: 12
CDR3 protein: ASSPMWVAGTQY

J gene: TRBJ2-2
V gene: TRBV7-9
CDR3 length: 13
CDR3 protein: ASSHSGGGTGELF

J gene: TRBJ2-1
V gene: TRBV4-3
CDR3 length: 14
CDR3 protein: ASSPGGQLEYNEQF

J gene: TRBJ2-2
V gene: TRBV12-3/TRBV12-4
CDR3 length: 15
CDR3 protein: ASILRWTGGNTGELF

J gene: TRBJ2-5
V gene: TRBV11-2
CDR3 length: 12
CDR3 protein: ASSFLPSGETQY

J gene: TRBJ2-1
V gene: TRBV19
CDR3 length: 14
CDR3 protein: ASTRGSGGTWGEQF

J gene: TRBJ1-4
V gene: TRBV4-1
CDR3 length: 12
CDR3 protein: ASSQLPRNEKLF

J gene: TRBJ1-5
V gene: TRBV28
CDR3 length: 13
CDR3 protein: ASSPLGHMDQPQH

J gene: TRBJ1-3
V gene: TRBV10-3
CDR3 length: 13
CDR3 protein: ASRSTASSGNTIY

J gene: TRBJ2-3
V gene: TRBV5-1
CDR3 length: 13
CDR3 protein: ASSLGLVSGDTQY

J gene: TRBJ1-1
V gene: TRBV3-1
CDR3 length: 12
CDR3 protein: ASSLYPGTVDAF

J gene: TRBJ2-7
V gene: TRBV7-2
CDR3 length: 13
CDR3 protein: ASSSLGGANYEQY

J gene: TRBJ1-3
V gene: TRBV12-3/TRBV12-4
CDR3 length: 12
CDR3 protein: ASSPMDSGNTIY

J gene: TRBJ2-2
V gene: TRBV12-3/TRBV12-4
CDR3 length: 10
CDR3 protein: ASSNPARELF

J gene: TRBJ1-2
V gene: TRBV9
CDR3 length: 10
CDR3 protein: ASSVGWGGYT

J gene: TRBJ2-7
V gene: TRBV3-1
CDR3 length: 11
CDR3 protein: ASSRRGANEQY

J gene: TRBJ2-1
V gene: TRBV4-2
CDR3 length: 15
CDR3 protein: ASSQDRGTGAYNEQF

J gene: TRBJ2-1
V gene: TRBV29-1
CDR3 length: 10
CDR3 protein: SVGGEYNEQF

J gene: TRBJ2-1
V gene: TRBV30
CDR3 length: 12
CDR3 protein: AWSRDRGWNEQF

J gene: TRBJ2-3
V gene: TRBV6-2/TRBV6-3
CDR3 length: 13
CDR3 protein: ASSYWDGGPDTQY

J gene: TRBJ2-7
V gene: TRBV11-3
CDR3 length: 13
CDR3 protein: ASSLDGGQTYEQY

J gene: TRBJ1-1
V gene: TRBV5-1
CDR3 length: 13
CDR3 protein: ASSSLYGGNTEAF